Below, 27 T cell receptor beta chains from the same sample are listed, as sequenced in a study of cytomegalovirus exposure and HLA in healthy donors. PCR amplification relied on 60 Vbeta primers (plus 13 Jbeta primers). Profiling relied on immunoSEQ multiplex PCR, and the TCRdb table lists in-frame clones only, not all of them. The table lists about 220,000 clones, roughly 82% of them singletons. The material sequenced was PBMCs. Receptors were obtained from a woman aged 35 to 49 in good health and CMV-seropositive.

J is TRBJ1-4 and V is TRBV25-1, with D possibly TRBD1 on 5 matching bases. This CDR3 spans 14 amino acids. Trimming pared 7 bases from V and 8 bases from J, leaving 17 bases between. CDR1 is MGHDK, CDR2 SYGVNS, per germline. CDR3 residues: CASKNQGSNEKLFF. As DNA, the CDR3 is TGTGCCAGCAAGAACCAGGGTAGCAACGAAAAACTGTTTTTT.

J is TRBJ1-2 and V is TRBV5-1, with 7 bases fitting TRBD1. The junction had 11 bases not matched to a gene; V was cut back by 3 bases and J by 9 bases. Germline CDR1 reads SGHRS; CDR2 reads YFSETQ. The CDR3 spans 14 residues. The CDR3 reads CASSSDPGQLSYTF. Here the CDR3 DNA reads TGCGCCAGCAGCTCCGATCCGGGACAGCTGAGCTACACCTTC.

The chain carries TRBV2 and TRBJ2-1, with D perhaps matching TRBD2 (6 bases). The CDR3 runs 16 residues. Trimming stripped 5 bases from V and 6 bases from J, with 20 bases between. Germline V gene sequence: CDR1 SNHLY, CDR2 FYNNEI. The CDR3 region has the DNA TGTGCCAGCAGTTCTCAGGGACTGACGGGGCGCAATGAGCAGTTCTTC. Translated, it gives CASSSQGLTGRNEQFF.

The genes are TRBV19 and TRBJ2-3, with a weak D call TRBD1 (5 bases). The CDR3 runs 13 residues. V was shortened by 5 bases and J by 4 bases, with 10 bases between the two germline ends. The germline gives CDR1 LNHDA, CDR2 SQIVND (reference sequence). The CDR3 coding sequence is TGTGCCAGTAGTCCCCAGGGCGCAGATACGCAGTATTTT. Its translation: CASSPQGADTQYF. The whole variable domain, filled in from reference TRBV19 and TRBJ2-3, reads DGGITQSPKYLFRKEGQNVTLSCEQNLNHDAMYWYRQDPGQGLRLIYYSQIVNDFQKGDIAEGYSVSREKKESFPLTVTSAQKNPTAFYLCASSPQGADTQYFGPGTRLTVL.

This sequence joins TRBV7-9 and TRBJ2-1; TRBD1 agrees at 7 bases. The length of the CDR3 is 13 residues. V gave up 6 bases and J gave up 8 bases; unmatched junction bases: 7. CDR1 SEHNR and CDR2 FQNEAQ come from the germline V gene (reference sequence). CDR3 sequence (DNA): TGTGCCAGCAGATCGACAGGGATCCATGAGCAGTTCTTC. It codes for CASRSTGIHEQFF.

V is TRBV5-1 and J is TRBJ1-2; 9 nucleotides match TRBD1. Germline V lookup: CDR1 SGHRS, CDR2 YFSETQ. This CDR3 has 16 residues. After removal of 0 bases from V and 7 bases from J, the junction contained 10 bases not matched to a gene. The chain's CDR3 is CASSLAGQGILRGYTF. The CDR3 region has the DNA TGCGCCAGCAGCTTGGCCGGACAGGGGATTTTGCGTGGCTACACCTTC.

V usage is TRBV11-3 and J usage is TRBJ1-5, with 7 bases lining up with TRBD1. This CDR3 region has 14 residues. CDR1 SGHNT and CDR2 YENEEA come from the germline V gene. With V trimmed by 7 bases and J by 5 bases, 8 bases remained unmatched. The DNA of the CDR3 is TGTGCCAGCACCCGGGACAGAGGTTATCAGCCCCAGCATTTT. It codes for CASTRDRGYQPQHF.

This clone was detected a few times. V gene TRBV5-5 combines with J gene TRBJ2-3; D possibly corresponds to TRBD2 (6 bases). Germline V gene lookup returns CDR1 SGHKS and CDR2 YYEKEE (reference sequence). The CDR3 extends over 14 amino acids. Trimming cost V 4 bases and J 0 bases, with 9 bases left between them. The CDR3 bases are TGTGCCAGCAGCCTACGGGGGAGCACAGATACGCAGTATTTT. Translating it yields CASSLRGSTDTQYF. Filled out from reference TRBV5-5 and TRBJ2-3, the complete variable domain reads DAGVTQSPTHLIKTRGQQVTLRCSPISGHKSVSWYQQVLGQGPQFIFQYYEKEERGRGNFPDRFSARQFPNYSSELNVNALLLGDSALYLCASSLRGSTDTQYFGPGTRLTVL.

This clone was detected only a few times. Its ends do not fully match the called genes, so a read error is possible. Other DNA sequences in this specimen translate into the identical CDR3. The chain uses TRBV7-9 and TRBJ2-7; 7 bases align to TRBD1. CDR3 length equals 12 residues. The germline gives CDR1 SEHNR, CDR2 FQNEAQ (reference sequence). This CDR3 reads CSSSLQGYEQYF. The CDR3 DNA is TGTTCCAGCAGCTTACAGGGGTACGAGCAGTACTTC.

This clone was observed a handful of times. A junction end diverges from the germline sequence, so it may reflect a read error. V gene TRBV7-9 combines with J gene TRBJ1-4; tentative D call: TRBD1 (5 bases). The CDR3 covers 14 residues. Looked up from germline, CDR1 is SEHNR and CDR2 is FQNEAQ (reference sequence). DNA for the CDR3: TGTTCCAGCAGCGAGGACAATCGTGGCGAAAAACTGTTTTTT. Translated: CSSSEDNRGEKLFF.

The chain has TRBV6-1 and TRBJ2-7; D is possibly TRBD2 (7 bases). This CDR3 has 15 amino acids. Trimming took off 0 bases at V and 0 bases at J, with 9 bases between the two ends. Germline lookup yields CDR1 MNHNS and CDR2 SASEGT. The CDR3 DNA reads as TGTGCCAGCAGTGAAGCGGGGGGGCCCTCCTACGAGCAGTACTTC. Protein product: CASSEAGGPSYEQYF.

The chain carries TRBV4-2 and TRBJ1-5; D might be TRBD1 (5 bases). The CDR3 covers 15 residues. Germline-derived CDR1 and CDR2 are LGHNA and YNFKEQ. V lost 5 bases, J lost 4 bases, and 15 bases lay in between. The CDR3 spells CASSYTRDSNQPQHF. CDR3 bases: TGTGCCAGCAGCTACACCAGGGATTCGAATCAGCCCCAGCATTTT.

The V call is TRBV11-2, the J call TRBJ2-7; 7 bases agree with TRBD2. The germline gives CDR1 SGHAT, CDR2 FQNNGV. The CDR3 length is 14 residues. Unmatched junction bases numbered 5, after V lost 1 base and J lost 5 bases. CDR3 nucleotide sequence: TGTGCCAGCAGCTTAGCGGGACTAACTAACGAGCAGTACTTC. This sequence encodes CASSLAGLTNEQYF.

V gene TRBV13 combines with J gene TRBJ1-1, with D perhaps matching TRBD1 (6 bases). Germline CDR1 and CDR2: PRHDT and FYEKMQ (reference sequence). This CDR3 spans 15 amino acids. V was trimmed by 5 bases and J by 6 bases, leaving 19 bases between them. The CDR3: CASSQLRGGSPEAFF. The DNA for the CDR3 is TGTGCCAGCAGCCAGCTAAGGGGGGGTAGCCCTGAAGCTTTCTTT.

Here the CDR3 DNA reads TGCGCCAGCAGCACCCGGACAGGGTGGAATGAGCAGTTCTTC. This gives the protein CASSTRTGWNEQFF. The chain employs TRBV5-1 and TRBJ2-1; 8 positions agree with TRBD1. Germline lookup yields CDR1 SGHRS and CDR2 YFSETQ. CDR3 length: 14 residues. V was clipped by 4 bases and J by 7 bases; unmatched bases: 7.

This chain connects TRBV19 to TRBJ1-5; the D gene is possibly TRBD1 (6 bases). The V and J ends lost 8 bases and 7 bases respectively, with 12 bases between them. In germline, CDR1 is LNHDA, CDR2 SQIVND (reference sequence). This CDR3 contains 12 residues. The CDR3 coding sequence is TGTGCCAGTCGGGGGGCCGGGCAGCCCCAGCATTTT. Translating it yields CASRGAGQPQHF.

V gene TRBV14 combines with J gene TRBJ2-5; 8 bases are a match to TRBD1. The CDR3 length is 15 residues. Trimming took 4 bases from V and 10 from J; bases not matched to a gene: 14. Germline values: CDR1 SGHDN, CDR2 FVKESK. In DNA form, the CDR3 reads TGTGCCAGCAGCCCCGGGGACAGGCGTACCTGGGGCCAGTACTTC. It yields the protein CASSPGDRRTWGQYF.

A few counts support this clone. CDR3 region: CATHKASSGRTDTQYF. Here the CDR3 DNA reads TGTGCCACCCACAAGGCGTCTAGCGGGAGGACAGATACGCAGTATTTT. V gene TRBV5-6 combines with J gene TRBJ2-3; 11 bases are shared with TRBD2. V was clipped by 9 bases and J by 3 bases; unmatched bases: 12. The CDR3 extends over 16 amino acids. Per the germline V gene, CDR1 is SGHDT and CDR2 is YYEEEE.

As to this clone: One end of the junction fails to match germline, which may point to a read error. V and J are TRBV7-9 and TRBJ1-6; TRBD1 matches at 8 bases. CDR3 length equals 14 residues. Germline CDR1 and CDR2: SEHNR and FQNEAQ (reference sequence). In DNA, the CDR3 is TGTTCCAGCAGCCCGCCAGGGGGCAATTCACCCCTCCACTTT. This gives the protein CSSSPPGGNSPLHF.

This clone came up once. V usage is TRBV27 and J usage is TRBJ1-1; 9 bases match TRBD1. V gave up 3 bases and J gave up 4 bases; unmatched junction bases: 6. The germline V gene has CDR1 MNHEY and CDR2 SMNVEV (reference sequence). This CDR3 contains 15 residues. CDR3 nucleotides: TGTGCCAGCAGTTTCCTACAGGGACAGGGCACTGAAGCTTTCTTT. It specifies CASSFLQGQGTEAFF.

The chain joins TRBV9 to TRBJ1-1; perhaps TRBD1 as D (5 bases). Germline V gene data show CDR1 as SGDLS and CDR2 as YYNGEE. V lost 0 bases and J 0 bases, leaving 12 bases between the germline ends. CDR3 length: 16 amino acids. The DNA of the CDR3 is TGTGCCAGCAGCGTAGGGGGCAATTACATGAACACTGAAGCTTTCTTT. Residues: CASSVGGNYMNTEAFF. The complete variable domain, with remaining parts taken from reference TRBV9 and TRBJ1-1, reads DSGVTQTPKHLITATGQRVTLRCSPRSGDLSVYWYQQSLDQGLQFLIQYYNGEERAKGNILERFSAQQFPDLHSELNLSSLELGDSALYFCASSVGGNYMNTEAFFGQGTRLTVV.

The chain is built from TRBV5-8 and TRBJ1-2; TRBD1 aligns across 7 bases. The CDR3 totals 13 residues. The V gene's germline CDR1 is SGHTS and CDR2 YDEGEE. Trimming took 1 base from V and 6 from J; bases not matched to a gene: 3. CDR3 coding DNA: TGTGCCAGCAGCTTGACAGGGGCGGATGGCTACACCTTC. Translated, it gives CASSLTGADGYTF.

This clone was detected only a few times. In nucleotides, the CDR3 is TGCGCCAGCGCCACTAGCGAGAGGCTCCTGGGGTTAGCCAAAAACATTCAGTACTTC. Translation: CASATSERLLGLAKNIQYF. The chain couples TRBV10-1 to TRBJ2-4, with 7 bases fitting TRBD2. The CDR3 covers 19 residues. V gave up 8 bases and J gave up 0 bases; unmatched junction bases: 19. Germline V gene lookup returns CDR1 WNHNN and CDR2 SYGVQD (reference sequence).

This chain uses TRBV14 with TRBJ2-7, with 7 nucleotides matching TRBD2. This CDR3 contains 16 residues. V lost 0 bases to trimming and J lost 3 bases; unmatched junction nucleotides: 8. Germline-derived CDR1 and CDR2 are SGHDN and FVKESK. The CDR3 is CASSQDRGGSHYEQYF. CDR3 bases: TGTGCCAGCAGCCAAGATCGGGGCGGGAGCCACTACGAGCAGTACTTC. The whole variable domain, remainder taken from reference TRBV14 and TRBJ2-7, is EAGVTQFPSHSVIEKGQTVTLRCDPISGHDNLYWYRRVMGKEIKFLLHFVKESKQDESGMPNNRFLAERTGGTYSTLKVQPAELEDSGVYFCASSQDRGGSHYEQYFGPGTRLTVT.

CDR3 region: CASSPGTGTRTTTEAFF. The DNA of the CDR3 is TGTGCCAGTAGTCCCGGGACAGGAACTCGAACTACAACTGAAGCTTTCTTT. The chain couples TRBV19 to TRBJ1-1; 8 bases agree with TRBD1. Germline CDR1 LNHDA, CDR2 SQIVND (reference sequence). This CDR3 is 17 amino acids long. V was pared by 5 bases and J by 5 bases, with 16 bases of the junction left unmatched.

The genes are TRBV27 and TRBJ1-2; 9 bases match TRBD1. The trim removed 1 base at V and 7 bases at J, leaving 7 bases unmatched. The CDR3 is 15 amino acids. CDR1 and CDR2 from the germline V gene are MNHEY and SMNVEV (reference sequence). Here the CDR3 reads CASSLLQGAHGGYTF. The CDR3 region has the DNA TGTGCCAGCAGTTTATTACAGGGGGCGCACGGTGGCTACACCTTC.

The chain carries TRBV29-1 and TRBJ2-5; TRBD2 matches 14 bases. There are 16 residues in the CDR3. Germline trimming cut 7 bases from V and 7 bases from J; bases unmatched to any gene: 14. CDR1 is SQVTM, CDR2 ANQGSEA, per germline. CDR3 nucleotide sequence: TGCAGCGCTATGGACTTGGGGACTAGCGGGAGAGGGACCCAGTACTTC. Amino acids: CSAMDLGTSGRGTQYF.